This T cell receptor beta chain came from a study of blood T cell repertoires in COVID-19. Study as a whole: There were acute and convalescent COVID-19 samples, and they came from the United States, Italy and Spain.

Recruitment covered over 20 US areas and drew participants whose ages spanned roughly 18 to 100 years. Membership in each cohort depended on participant-reported clinical history. Resolution of symptoms, clearance, or two negative PCRs was present in recovered Cohort 3 donors. The germline V gene encodes CDR1 MNHEY and CDR2 SVGAGI. V gave up 5 bases and J gave up 4 bases, with 11 bases separating them. This CDR3 contains 13 residues. Turning to this clone: The same CDR3 arises from other DNA sequences in this sample as well.

Produced via immunoSEQ multiplex PCR; TCRdb's table is partial and in-frame only. Of hundreds of thousands of clones listed, more than 75% are singletons. Sequenced material: PBMCs or T cells enriched from blood (not recorded which). The chain carries TRBV6-5 and TRBJ1-2; no clear D. The TCR was taken from a man aged 60-69 years who had recovered from COVID-19. The CDR3, as DNA: TGTGCCAGCAGTCCAAATCGGGGCTATGGCTACACCTTC. It encodes CASSPNRGYGYTF.